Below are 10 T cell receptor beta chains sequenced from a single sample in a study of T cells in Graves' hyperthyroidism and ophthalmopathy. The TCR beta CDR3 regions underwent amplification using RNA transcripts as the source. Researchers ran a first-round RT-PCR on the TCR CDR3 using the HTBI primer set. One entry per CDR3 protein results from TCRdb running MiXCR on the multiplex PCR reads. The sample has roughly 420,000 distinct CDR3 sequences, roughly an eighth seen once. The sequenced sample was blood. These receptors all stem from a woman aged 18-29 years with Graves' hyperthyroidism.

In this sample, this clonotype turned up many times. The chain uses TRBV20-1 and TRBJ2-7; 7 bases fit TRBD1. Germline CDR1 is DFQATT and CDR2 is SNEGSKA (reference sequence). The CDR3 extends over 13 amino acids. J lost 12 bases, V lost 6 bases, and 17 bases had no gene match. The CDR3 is CSAFKDRRTVAYF. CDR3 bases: TGCAGTGCCTTCAAGGACAGGCGGACGGTGGCGTACTTC.

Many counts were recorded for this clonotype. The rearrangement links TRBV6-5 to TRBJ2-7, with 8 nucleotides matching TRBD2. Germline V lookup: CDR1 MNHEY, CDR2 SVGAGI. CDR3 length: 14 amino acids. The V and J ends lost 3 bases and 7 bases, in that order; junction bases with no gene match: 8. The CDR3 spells CASSYLSGAGEQYF. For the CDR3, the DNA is TGTGCCAGCAGTTATCTTAGCGGGGCGGGGGAGCAGTACTTC.

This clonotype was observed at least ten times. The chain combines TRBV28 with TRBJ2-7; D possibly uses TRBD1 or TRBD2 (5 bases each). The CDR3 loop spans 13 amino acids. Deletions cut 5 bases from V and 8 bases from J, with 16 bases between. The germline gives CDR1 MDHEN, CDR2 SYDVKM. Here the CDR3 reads CASSPWDRTKQYF. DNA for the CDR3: TGTGCCAGCAGTCCCTGGGACCGAACCAAGCAGTACTTC.

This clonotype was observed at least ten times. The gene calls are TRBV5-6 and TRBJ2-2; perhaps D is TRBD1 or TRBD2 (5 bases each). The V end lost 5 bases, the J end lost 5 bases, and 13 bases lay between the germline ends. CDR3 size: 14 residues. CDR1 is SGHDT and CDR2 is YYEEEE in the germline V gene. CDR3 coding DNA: TGTGCCAGCAGTCGGGACCGTAAGACCGGGGAGCTGTTTTTT. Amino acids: CASSRDRKTGELFF.

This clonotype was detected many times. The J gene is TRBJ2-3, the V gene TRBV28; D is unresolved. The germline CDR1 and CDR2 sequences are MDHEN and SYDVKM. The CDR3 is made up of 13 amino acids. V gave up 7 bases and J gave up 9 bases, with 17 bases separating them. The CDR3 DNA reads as TGTGCCAGCAACCGTGAGGTAGAACGCACGCAGTATTTT. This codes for CASNREVERTQYF.

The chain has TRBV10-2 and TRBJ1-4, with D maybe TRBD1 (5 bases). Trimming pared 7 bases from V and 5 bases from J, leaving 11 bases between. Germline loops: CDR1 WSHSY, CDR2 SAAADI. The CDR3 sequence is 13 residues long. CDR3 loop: CASTRASNEKLFF. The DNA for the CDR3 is TGCGCCAGCACCAGGGCCTCAAATGAAAAACTGTTTTTT.

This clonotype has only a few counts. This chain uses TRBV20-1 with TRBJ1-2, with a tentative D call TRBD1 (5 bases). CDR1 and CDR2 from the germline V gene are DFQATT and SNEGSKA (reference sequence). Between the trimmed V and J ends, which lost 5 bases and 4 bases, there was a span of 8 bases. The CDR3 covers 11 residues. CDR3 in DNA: TGCAGTGCTCCCGGGACCTATGGCTACACCTTC. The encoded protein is CSAPGTYGYTF.

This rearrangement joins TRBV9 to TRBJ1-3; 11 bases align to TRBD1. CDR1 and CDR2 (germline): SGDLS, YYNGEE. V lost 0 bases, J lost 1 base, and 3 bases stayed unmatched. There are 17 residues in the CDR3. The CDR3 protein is CASSVGGTGGSGNTIYF. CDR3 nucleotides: TGTGCCAGCAGCGTAGGAGGGACAGGGGGTTCTGGAAACACCATATATTTT.

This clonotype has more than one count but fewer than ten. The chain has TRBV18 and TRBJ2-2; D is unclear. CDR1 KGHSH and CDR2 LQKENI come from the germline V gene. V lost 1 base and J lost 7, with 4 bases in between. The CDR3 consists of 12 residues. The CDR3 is CASSPRDGELFF. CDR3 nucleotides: TGTGCCAGCTCACCACGCGACGGGGAGCTGTTTTTT.

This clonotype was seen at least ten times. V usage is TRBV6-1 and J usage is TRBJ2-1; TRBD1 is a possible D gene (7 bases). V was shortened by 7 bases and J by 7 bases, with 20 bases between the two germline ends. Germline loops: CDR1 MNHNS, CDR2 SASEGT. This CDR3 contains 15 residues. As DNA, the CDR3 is TGTGCCAGCAATCCATTAGTCCAGGGGGGTAATGAGCAGTTCTTC. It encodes CASNPLVQGGNEQFF.